Reported below is one T cell receptor beta chain. The source of the sample is a study of blood T cell repertoires in COVID-19. V was cut by 7 bases and J by 5 bases, with 15 bases left in between. Germline V gene data show CDR1 as SNHLY and CDR2 as FYNNEI. CDR3 size: 14 residues. The assay was immunoSEQ multiplex PCR, and TCRdb's table has in-frame clones only and misses some. The sample has around 480,000 clones; approximately 86% are singletons. V gene TRBV2 combines with J gene TRBJ1-5; a weak D match, TRBD1 (5 bases). Sequencing was done on a sample of PBMCs or T cells enriched from blood (not recorded which). This clonotype was obtained from a woman in her late teens or twenties who had recovered from COVID-19. The CDR3 nucleotides are TGTGCCAGCACCTCGGACACCTACTATCAGCCCCAGCATTTT. Its translation: CASTSDTYYQPQHF.